A single sample is the source of the 14 T cell receptor beta chains below, sequenced in a study of blood T cells in healthy people across ages. Together with a sample-barcoded 5' primer, a J-beta primer mix was included in a second PCR lasting roughly 6 to 12 cycles. TCRdb re-derived calls from the 5' RACE reads in MiXCR, one entry per CDR3 protein. The sample has over 1,300,000 distinct CDR3 sequences, approximately 59% seen once. The specimen sequenced was blood. The receptors stem from a man between 18 and 29 years old in good health.

This rearrangement joins TRBV7-8 to TRBJ2-1, with 13 bases lining up with TRBD2. V lost 3 bases, J lost 3 bases, and 11 bases stayed unmatched. Germline CDR1 and CDR2: SGHVS and FQNEAQ. This CDR3 is 19 amino acids long. CDR3 sequence reads: CASSFWTSGSPLLYNEQFF. CDR3 DNA: TGTGCCAGCAGCTTCTGGACTAGCGGGAGTCCCCTCCTCTACAATGAGCAGTTCTTC.

The chain is built from TRBV6-5 and TRBJ2-1, with D unresolved. Germline V lookup: CDR1 MNHEY, CDR2 SVGAGI. The CDR3 has 17 residues. V was cut by 0 bases and J by 0 bases, with 12 bases left in between. As DNA, the CDR3 is TGTGCCAGCAGTTACTCGATTCGGGCGGCCTCCTACAATGAGCAGTTCTTC. It specifies CASSYSIRAASYNEQFF.

The genes are TRBV2 and TRBJ1-5; D may be TRBD1 (6 bases). V lost 6 bases and J lost 3, with 12 bases in between. CDR3 size: 14 residues. Germline V gene lookup returns CDR1 SNHLY and CDR2 FYNNEI. The CDR3 nucleotides read TGTGCCAGCAGGCTTGGGACAACCAATCAGCCCCAGCATTTT. This encodes CASRLGTTNQPQHF.

This clonotype occurred a few times. The V gene is TRBV27, the J gene TRBJ2-1; D is perhaps TRBD1 (5 bases). This CDR3 comprises 12 residues. Trimming left V 5 bases short and J 7 bases short, with 9 bases between. Germline V gives CDR1 MNHEY, CDR2 SMNVEV (reference sequence). CDR3 sequence (DNA): TGTGCCAGCAGTCAGGGTTGGAATGAGCAGTTCTTC. Protein sequence: CASSQGWNEQFF.

This clonotype has only a few counts. This chain connects TRBV20-1 to TRBJ2-1; 7 bases are shared with TRBD2. J lost 7 bases, V lost 3 bases, and 6 bases had no gene match. CDR3 length: 13 residues. CDR1 DFQATT and CDR2 SNEGSKA come from the germline V gene (reference sequence). The CDR3 loop reads CSASPAGRNEQFF. The CDR3 region has the DNA TGCAGTGCTAGCCCAGCGGGGAGGAATGAGCAGTTCTTC.

Only a few counts were recorded for this clonotype. The rearrangement links TRBV6-5 to TRBJ2-1; D ambiguous. Looked up from germline, CDR1 is MNHEY and CDR2 is SVGAGI. The CDR3 is made up of 14 amino acids. V lost 4 bases and J lost 8, with 15 bases in between. CDR3: CASSSSLSRDEQFF. DNA for the CDR3: TGTGCCAGCAGTTCCTCTTTGAGTAGGGATGAGCAGTTCTTC.

The chain combines TRBV12-3 or TRBV12-4 with TRBJ2-7, with unresolved D. V lost 3 bases and J 7 bases, leaving 7 bases between the germline ends. The CDR3 is made up of 11 amino acids. CDR3 bases: TGTGCCAGCAGTTTTGGCCTAGAGCAGTACTTC. Translation gives CASSFGLEQYF.

The rearrangement links TRBV15 to TRBJ2-4; no reliable D call. TRBJ2-5 explains the end of the DNA better; the J call may be wrong. CDR1 and CDR2 (germline): LNHNV, YYDKDF (reference sequence). This CDR3 is 17 amino acids long. CDR3 in DNA: TGTGCCACCAGCAGAGATCTTTCACCCAGGCACGGCGAGACCCAGTACTTC. Its protein is CATSRDLSPRHGETQYF.

For the CDR3, the DNA is TGTGCCAGCAGCTTAACGGACGCTCGATCACCCCTCCACTTT. This gives the protein CASSLTDARSPLHF. The chain has TRBV7-6 and TRBJ1-6; no definite D call. Trimming shortened V by 2 bases and J by 10 bases, and 12 bases separated the two germline ends. Germline V CDR1 and CDR2: SGHVS, FNYEAQ. The CDR3 runs 14 residues.

The V gene is TRBV7-9, the J gene TRBJ2-5, with D perhaps being TRBD1 or TRBD2 (6 bases each). The CDR3 covers 15 residues. Germline lookup yields CDR1 SEHNR and CDR2 FQNEAQ (reference sequence). The V end lost 5 bases, the J end lost 5 bases, and 18 bases lay between the germline ends. CDR3 residues: CASSPSFGGIETQYF. The CDR3 region has the DNA TGTGCCAGCAGCCCCTCCTTCGGGGGCATTGAGACCCAGTACTTC.

The gene calls are TRBV10-3 and TRBJ2-1, with TRBD2 matching over 11 bases. Germline V gives CDR1 ENHRY, CDR2 SYGVKD. This CDR3 comprises 12 residues. The trim removed 8 bases at V and 10 bases at J, leaving 4 bases unmatched. The chain's CDR3 is CAIFPSGGEQFF. The CDR3 nucleotides read TGTGCCATCTTTCCTAGCGGGGGGGAGCAGTTCTTC.

The J gene is TRBJ2-6, the V gene TRBV7-2, with 8 bases aligning to TRBD2. The CDR3 spans 18 residues. Germline lookup yields CDR1 SGHTA and CDR2 FQGNSA. Trimming cost V 4 bases and J 0 bases; bases outside gene matches: 8. The CDR3 protein is CASSSIAGTLSGANVLTF. CDR3 DNA sequence: TGTGCCAGCAGCTCCATAGCGGGGACACTCTCTGGGGCCAACGTCCTGACTTTC.

The rearrangement uses TRBV12-3 or TRBV12-4 and TRBJ2-5; a weak D match, TRBD2 (7 bases). The CDR3 is made up of 16 amino acids. V was pared by 4 bases and J by 4 bases, with 19 bases between. CDR3 protein: CASSSRGGQFGETQYF. CDR3 DNA: TGTGCCAGCAGTTCTAGGGGGGGGCAATTTGGAGAGACCCAGTACTTC.

This chain connects TRBV2 to TRBJ2-5; D might be TRBD1 (6 bases). Germline V gene data show CDR1 as SNHLY and CDR2 as FYNNEI. The CDR3 spans 14 residues. Trimming took off 3 bases at V and 2 bases at J, with 10 bases between the two ends. The CDR3 region is CASSDYREQETQYF. CDR3 sequence (DNA): TGTGCCAGCAGTGATTACAGGGAGCAAGAGACCCAGTACTTC.